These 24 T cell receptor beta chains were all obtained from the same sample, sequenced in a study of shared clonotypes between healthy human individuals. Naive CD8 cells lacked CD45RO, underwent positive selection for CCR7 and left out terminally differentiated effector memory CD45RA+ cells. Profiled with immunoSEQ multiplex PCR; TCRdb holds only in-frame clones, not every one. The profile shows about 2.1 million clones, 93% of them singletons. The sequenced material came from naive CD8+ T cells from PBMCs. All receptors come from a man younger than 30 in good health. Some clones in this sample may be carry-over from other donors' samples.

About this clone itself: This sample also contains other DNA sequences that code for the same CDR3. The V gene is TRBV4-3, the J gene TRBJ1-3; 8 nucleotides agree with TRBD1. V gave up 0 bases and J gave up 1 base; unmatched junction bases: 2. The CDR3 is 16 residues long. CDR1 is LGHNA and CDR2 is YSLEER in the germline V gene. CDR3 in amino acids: CASSQDRQGSGNTIYF. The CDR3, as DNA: TGCGCCAGCAGCCAAGATAGACAGGGGTCTGGAAACACCATATATTTT.

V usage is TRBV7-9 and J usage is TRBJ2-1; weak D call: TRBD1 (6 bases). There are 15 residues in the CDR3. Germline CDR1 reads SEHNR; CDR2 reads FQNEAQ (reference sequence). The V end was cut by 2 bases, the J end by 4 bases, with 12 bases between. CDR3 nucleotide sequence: TGTGCCAGCAGCTTAAGCGGAACAGGGTACAATGAGCAGTTCTTC. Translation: CASSLSGTGYNEQFF.

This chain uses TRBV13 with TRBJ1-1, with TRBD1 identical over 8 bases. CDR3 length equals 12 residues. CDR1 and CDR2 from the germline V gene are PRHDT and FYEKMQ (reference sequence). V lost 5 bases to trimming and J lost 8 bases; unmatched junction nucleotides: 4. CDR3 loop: CASSPRDREAFF. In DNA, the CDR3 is TGTGCCAGCAGCCCCAGGGACAGGGAAGCTTTCTTT. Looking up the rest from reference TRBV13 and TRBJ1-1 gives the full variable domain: AAGVIQSPRHLIKEKRETATLKCYPIPRHDTVYWYQQGPGQDPQFLISFYEKMQSDKGSIPDRFSAQQFSDYHSELNMSSLELGDSALYFCASSPRDREAFFGQGTRLTVV.

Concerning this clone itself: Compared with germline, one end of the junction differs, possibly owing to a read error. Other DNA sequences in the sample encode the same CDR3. The CDR3 DNA reads as TGTGCCACCAGTAGAGGCCCGGGGGGACAGGGGACGGGCAATCAGCCCCAGCATTTT. It specifies CATSRGPGGQGTGNQPQHF. The chain has TRBV15 and TRBJ1-5; TRBD1 aligns across 10 bases. The CDR3 sequence is 19 residues long. Germline V gives CDR1 LNHNV, CDR2 YYDKDF (reference sequence). Looking up the rest from reference TRBV15 and TRBJ1-5 gives the full variable domain: DAMVIQNPRYQVTQFGKPVTLSCSQTLNHNVMYWYQQKSSQAPKLLFHYYDKDFNNEADTPDNFQSRRPNTSFCFLDIRSPGLGDTAMYLCATSRGPGGQGTGNQPQHFGDGTRLSIL.

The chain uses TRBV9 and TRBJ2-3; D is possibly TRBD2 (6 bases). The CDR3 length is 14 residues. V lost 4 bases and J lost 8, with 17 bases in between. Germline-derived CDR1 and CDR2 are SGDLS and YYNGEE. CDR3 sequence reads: CASSLGTRLGTQYF. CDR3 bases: TGTGCCAGCAGCCTCGGGACTCGGTTGGGTACGCAGTATTTT.

Here the CDR3 DNA reads TGTGCCAGCTTAAAGCCCTTAGCGGACAGGGAGACAGATACGCAGTATTTT. Protein sequence: CASLKPLADRETDTQYF. V and J are TRBV28 and TRBJ2-3; 8 bases are a match to TRBD1. After removal of 8 bases from V and 3 bases from J, the junction contained 16 bases not matched to a gene. The CDR3 covers 17 residues. Germline V gene data show CDR1 as MDHEN and CDR2 as SYDVKM. Looking up the rest from reference TRBV28 and TRBJ2-3 gives the full variable domain: DVKVTQSSRYLVKRTGEKVFLECVQDMDHENMFWYRQDPGLGLRLIYFSYDVKMKEKGDIPEGYSVSREKKERFSLILESASTNQTSMYLCASLKPLADRETDTQYFGPGTRLTVL.

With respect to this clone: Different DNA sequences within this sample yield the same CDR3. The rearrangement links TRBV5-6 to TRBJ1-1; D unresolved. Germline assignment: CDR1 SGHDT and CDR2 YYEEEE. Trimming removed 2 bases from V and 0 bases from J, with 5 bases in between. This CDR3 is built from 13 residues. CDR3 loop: CASSLRLNTEAFF. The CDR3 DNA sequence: TGTGCCAGCAGCTTACGGTTGAACACTGAAGCTTTCTTT.

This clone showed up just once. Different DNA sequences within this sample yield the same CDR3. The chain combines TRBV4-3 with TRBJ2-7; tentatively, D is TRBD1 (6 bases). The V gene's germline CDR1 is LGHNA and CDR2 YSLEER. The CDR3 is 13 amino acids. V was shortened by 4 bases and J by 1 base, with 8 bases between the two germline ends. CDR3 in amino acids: CASSLTGSYEQYF. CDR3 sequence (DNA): TGCGCCAGCAGCCTTACAGGGTCCTACGAGCAGTACTTC.

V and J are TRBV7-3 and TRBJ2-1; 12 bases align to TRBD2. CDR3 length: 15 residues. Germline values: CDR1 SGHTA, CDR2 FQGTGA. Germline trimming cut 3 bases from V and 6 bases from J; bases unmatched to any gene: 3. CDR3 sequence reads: CASSFTGLAGNEQFF. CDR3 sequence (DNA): TGTGCCAGCAGCTTCACGGGACTAGCGGGCAATGAGCAGTTCTTC.

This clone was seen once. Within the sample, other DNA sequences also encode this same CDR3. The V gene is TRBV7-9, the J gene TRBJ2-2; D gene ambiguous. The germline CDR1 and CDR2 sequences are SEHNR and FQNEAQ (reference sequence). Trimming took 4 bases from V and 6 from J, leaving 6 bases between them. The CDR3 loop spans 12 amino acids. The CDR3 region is CASSYPSGELFF. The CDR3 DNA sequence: TGTGCCAGCAGCTATCCGTCCGGGGAGCTGTTTTTT.

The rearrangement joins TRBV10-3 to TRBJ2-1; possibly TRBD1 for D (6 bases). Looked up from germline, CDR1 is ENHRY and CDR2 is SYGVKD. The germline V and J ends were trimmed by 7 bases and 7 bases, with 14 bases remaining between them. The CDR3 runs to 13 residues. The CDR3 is CAINGGPGNEQFF. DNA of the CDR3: TGTGCCATCAATGGGGGCCCTGGGAATGAGCAGTTCTTC.

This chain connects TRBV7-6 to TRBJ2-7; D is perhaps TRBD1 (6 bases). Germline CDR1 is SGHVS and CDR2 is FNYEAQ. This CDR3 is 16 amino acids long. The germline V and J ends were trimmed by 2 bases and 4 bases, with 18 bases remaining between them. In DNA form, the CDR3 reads TGTGCCAGCAGCTTACTTGAGGGGGACCGAGTGTACGAGCAGTACTTC. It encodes CASSLLEGDRVYEQYF.

The CDR3 loop reads CASSTWTSGGHNEQFF. In DNA, the CDR3 is TGTGCCAGCAGTACCTGGACTAGCGGCGGTCACAATGAGCAGTTCTTC. The rearrangement uses TRBV27 and TRBJ2-1; 10 bases match TRBD2. Trimming at V came to 5 bases and at J to 5 bases, leaving 9 bases not matched to a gene. The CDR3 spans 16 residues. Germline-derived CDR1 and CDR2 are MNHEY and SMNVEV (reference sequence).

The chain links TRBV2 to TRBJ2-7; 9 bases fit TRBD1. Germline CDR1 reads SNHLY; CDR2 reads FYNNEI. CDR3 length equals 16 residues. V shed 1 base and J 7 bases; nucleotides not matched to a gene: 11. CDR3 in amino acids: CASSEGVDRGNEEQYF. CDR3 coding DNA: TGTGCCAGCAGTGAAGGCGTCGACAGGGGGAATGAAGAGCAGTACTTC.

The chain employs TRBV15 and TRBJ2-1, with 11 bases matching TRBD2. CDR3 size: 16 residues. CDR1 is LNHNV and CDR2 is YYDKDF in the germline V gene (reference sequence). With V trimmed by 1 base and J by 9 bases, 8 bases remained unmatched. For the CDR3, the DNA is TGTGCCACCAGCAGAGGTCTAGCGGGAGGAGCGGTTGAGCAGTTCTTC. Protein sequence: CATSRGLAGGAVEQFF.

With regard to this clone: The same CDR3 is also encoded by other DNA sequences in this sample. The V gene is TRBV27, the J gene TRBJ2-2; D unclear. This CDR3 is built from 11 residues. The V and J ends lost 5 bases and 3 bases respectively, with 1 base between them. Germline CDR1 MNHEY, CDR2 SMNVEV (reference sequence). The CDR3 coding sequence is TGTGCCAGCAGTGACACCGGGGAGCTGTTTTTT. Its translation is CASSDTGELFF.

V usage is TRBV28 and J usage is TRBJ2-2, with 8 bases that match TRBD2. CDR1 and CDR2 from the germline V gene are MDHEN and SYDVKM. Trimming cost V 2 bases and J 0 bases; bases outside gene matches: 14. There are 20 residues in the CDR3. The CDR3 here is CASSLDLLLTTSANTGELFF. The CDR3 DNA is TGTGCCAGCAGTTTAGACCTACTCCTGACGACTAGCGCGAACACCGGGGAGCTGTTTTTT.

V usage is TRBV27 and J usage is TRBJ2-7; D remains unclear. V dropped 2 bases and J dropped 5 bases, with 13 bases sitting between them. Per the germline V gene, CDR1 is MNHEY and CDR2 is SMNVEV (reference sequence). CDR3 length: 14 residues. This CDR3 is CASSLGKLGNEQYF. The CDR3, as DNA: TGTGCCAGCAGTTTAGGGAAACTCGGCAACGAGCAGTACTTC.

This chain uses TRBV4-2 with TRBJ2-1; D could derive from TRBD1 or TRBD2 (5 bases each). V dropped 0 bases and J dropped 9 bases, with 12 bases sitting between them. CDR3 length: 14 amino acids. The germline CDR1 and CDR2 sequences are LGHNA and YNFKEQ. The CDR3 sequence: CASSQEGPWGEQFF. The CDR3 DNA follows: TGTGCCAGCAGCCAAGAGGGACCTTGGGGTGAGCAGTTCTTC.

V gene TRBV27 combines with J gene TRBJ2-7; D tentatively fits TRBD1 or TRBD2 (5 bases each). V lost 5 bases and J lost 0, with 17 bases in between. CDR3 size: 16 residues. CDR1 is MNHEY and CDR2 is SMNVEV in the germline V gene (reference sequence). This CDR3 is CASSHSTGPLSYEQYF. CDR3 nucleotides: TGTGCCAGCAGTCATTCGACGGGGCCCCTCTCCTACGAGCAGTACTTC.

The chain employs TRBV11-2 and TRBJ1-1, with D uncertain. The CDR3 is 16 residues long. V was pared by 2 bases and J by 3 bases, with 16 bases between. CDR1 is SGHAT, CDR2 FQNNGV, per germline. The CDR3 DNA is TGTGCCAGCAGCTTAAGTTCGGTCAGAAGATACACTGAAGCTTTCTTT. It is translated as CASSLSSVRRYTEAFF.

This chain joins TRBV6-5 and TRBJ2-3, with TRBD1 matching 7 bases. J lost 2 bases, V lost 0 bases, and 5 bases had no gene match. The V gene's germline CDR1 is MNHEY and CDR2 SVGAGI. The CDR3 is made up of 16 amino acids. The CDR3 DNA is TGTGCCAGCAGTTACTCGGTGGGACAGTACACAGATACGCAGTATTTT. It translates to CASSYSVGQYTDTQYF.

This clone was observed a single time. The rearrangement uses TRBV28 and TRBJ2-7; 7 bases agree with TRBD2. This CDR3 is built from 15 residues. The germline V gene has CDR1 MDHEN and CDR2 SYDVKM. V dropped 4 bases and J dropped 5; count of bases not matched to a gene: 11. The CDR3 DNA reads TGTGCCAGCAGTTCACCCTGGCGGGAGTTCCACGAGCAGTACTTC. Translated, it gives CASSSPWREFHEQYF.

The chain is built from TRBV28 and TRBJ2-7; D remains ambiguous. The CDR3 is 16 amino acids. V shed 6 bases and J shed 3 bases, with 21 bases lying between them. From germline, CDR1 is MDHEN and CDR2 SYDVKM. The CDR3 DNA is TGTGCCAGCAGCCTTCGCCCGACATATAGGGACTACGAGCAGTACTTC. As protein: CASSLRPTYRDYEQYF.